These 8 T cell receptor beta chains share one sample of origin, sequenced in a study of beta chain features in type 1 diabetes. General study results and limits: Patients with Type 1 diabetes showed moderately but significantly shorter TCRB CDR3s in all four CD4+ subsets.

No antigen is known for these receptors. Of the isolated RNA, all was reverse transcribed, and so the sequenced material was expressed TCRB transcripts. The repertoire was sequenced with immunoSEQ multiplex PCR; TCRdb's copy has only in-frame clones and lacks some. The sample includes hundreds of thousands of clones, approximately 9.9% of them seen just once. The specimen was central memory CD4+ T cells from blood. The receptors shown here come from a man under 40 with type 1 diabetes.

This clone has a handful of counts. The chain combines TRBV18 with TRBJ1-3; D not certain. This CDR3 region has 15 residues. V dropped 1 base and J dropped 4 bases, with 11 bases sitting between them. Germline V gene sequence: CDR1 KGHSH, CDR2 LQKENI. This CDR3 reads CASSPLGSFGNTIYF. The DNA for the CDR3 is TGTGCCAGCTCACCACTGGGCAGCTTCGGAAACACCATATATTTT. The full variable domain, its missing parts supplied by reference TRBV18 and TRBJ1-3, is NAGVMQNPRHLVRRRGQEARLRCSPMKGHSHVYWYRQLPEEGLKFMVYLQKENIIDESGMPKERFSAEFPKEGPSILRIQQVVRGDSAAYFCASSPLGSFGNTIYFGEGSWLTVV.

The J gene is TRBJ1-2, the V gene TRBV20-1; no definite D call. Deletions cut 2 bases from V and 6 bases from J, with 4 bases between. The CDR3 loop spans 10 amino acids. Germline V gene sequence: CDR1 DFQATT, CDR2 SNEGSKA (reference sequence). The CDR3 DNA follows: TGCAGTGCTAGAAGGGATGGCTACACCTTC. Its protein product is CSARRDGYTF.

This CDR3 reads CASSPKPREPQHF. CDR3 in DNA: TGTGCCAGCAGTCCGAAGCCAAGGGAGCCCCAGCATTTT. The chain recombines TRBV28 with TRBJ1-5; no clear D gene. CDR1 and CDR2 from the germline V gene are MDHEN and SYDVKM. The CDR3 sequence is 13 residues long. V lost 5 bases, J lost 8 bases, and 13 bases lay in between.

The chain carries TRBV2 and TRBJ2-5; D is unresolved. Germline assignment: CDR1 SNHLY and CDR2 FYNNEI. V lost 6 bases to trimming and J lost 1 base, with 9 bases between them. The CDR3 spans 13 residues. The CDR3 protein is CASSVESQETQYF. The CDR3 nucleotides are TGTGCCAGCAGCGTGGAGTCCCAAGAGACCCAGTACTTC. The full variable domain, with the rest looked up from reference TRBV2 and TRBJ2-5, is EPEVTQTPSHQVTQMGQEVILRCVPISNHLYFYWYRQILGQKVEFLVSFYNNEISEKSEIFDDQFSVERPDGSNFTLKIRSTKLEDSAMYFCASSVESQETQYFGPGTRLLVL.

CDR3 region: CASSPTGSPPGQYF. CDR3 in DNA: TGTGCCAGCAGCCCTACCGGGTCCCCCCCAGGGCAGTACTTC. J is TRBJ2-7 and V is TRBV4-2; no reliable D call. This CDR3 has 14 residues. With 4 bases removed from V and 9 bases from J, the gap between germline ends came to 19 bases. The V gene's germline CDR1 is LGHNA and CDR2 YNFKEQ.

This clone was recorded only once. CDR3 sequence: CASSVRSSYNEQFF. CDR3 coding DNA: TGTGCCAGCAGTGTCCGGAGCTCCTACAATGAGCAGTTCTTC. The gene calls are TRBV7-2 and TRBJ2-1, with no clear D. Trimming stripped 6 bases from V and 0 bases from J, with 9 bases between. The germline gives CDR1 SGHTA, CDR2 FQGNSA. The CDR3 spans 14 residues.

The chain carries TRBV6-5 and TRBJ2-5; 7 nucleotides agree with TRBD1. The CDR3 is 12 residues long. With V trimmed by 6 bases and J by 5 bases, 3 bases remained unmatched. Germline V gives CDR1 MNHEY, CDR2 SVGAGI. The DNA for the CDR3 is TGTGCCAGCAGCACAGGGGTGGAGACCCAGTACTTC. Translating gives CASSTGVETQYF.

This clone came up a few times. This chain connects TRBV21-1 to TRBJ1-1. TRBV21-1 counts as a pseudogene. The CDR3 runs to 14 residues. This CDR3 is CASSKEHGDTEAFF. In DNA form, the CDR3 reads TGTGCCAGCAGCAAAGAGCACGGAGACACTGAAGCTTTCTTT.